Following are 26 T cell receptor beta chains from one sample sequenced in a study of cytomegalovirus exposure and HLA in healthy donors. Primers for the PCR totalled 60 Vbeta and 13 Jbeta. Profiled with immunoSEQ multiplex PCR; TCRdb holds only in-frame clones, not every one. The sample shows tens of thousands of clones, 80% of them seen only once. The sequenced material came from PBMCs. The receptors stem from a man between 50 and 59 years old in good health and CMV-seropositive.

A few counts support this clone. This chain links TRBV30 with TRBJ2-7, with 9 bases lining up with TRBD2. The length of the CDR3 is 14 residues. Germline lookup yields CDR1 GTSNPN and CDR2 SVGIG (reference sequence). With V trimmed by 2 bases and J by 2 bases, 4 bases remained unmatched. CDR3 nucleotides: TGTGCCTGGAGTCCGATAGCGGGGGCCTACGAGCAGTACTTC. Its protein product is CAWSPIAGAYEQYF.

This clone was seen a few times. This rearrangement joins TRBV30 to TRBJ2-1, with 9 bases lining up with TRBD2. Unmatched junction bases numbered 6, after V lost 2 bases and J lost 7 bases. The CDR3 runs to 14 residues. CDR1 and CDR2 (germline): GTSNPN, SVGIG (reference sequence). CDR3 protein: CAWSPSGRSNEQFF. The CDR3 region has the DNA TGTGCCTGGAGTCCCAGCGGGAGGAGTAATGAGCAGTTCTTC.

The CDR3 spells CASSISGTSGYTDTQYF. The CDR3 nucleotides are TGTGCCAGCAGCATTAGCGGGACTAGCGGGTACACAGATACGCAGTATTTT. This chain joins TRBV7-8 and TRBJ2-3; TRBD2 aligns across 12 bases. J was trimmed by 2 bases and V by 5 bases; bases with no gene match: 8. The germline V gene encodes CDR1 SGHVS and CDR2 FQNEAQ. The length of the CDR3 is 17 residues.

The rearrangement joins TRBV5-4 to TRBJ2-5, with a possible D match to TRBD2 (6 bases). Near its end, the DNA agrees better with TRBJ2-7, so the J call may be wrong. Germline CDR1 is SGHNT and CDR2 is YYREEE (reference sequence). The CDR3 has 15 residues. The CDR3 DNA follows: TGTGCCAGCAGCCCTCAACGGGGGAGTTCCTACGAGCAGTACTTC. It codes for CASSPQRGSSYEQYF.

This clone appeared once. The rearrangement links TRBV5-8 to TRBJ1-2; D might be TRBD1 (6 bases). The CDR3 totals 17 residues. Trimming took off 0 bases at V and 4 bases at J, with 19 bases between the two ends. CDR1 and CDR2 from the germline V gene are SGHTS and YDEGEE. This CDR3 is CASSLATLRGFTYGYTF. The CDR3 bases are TGTGCCAGCAGCTTGGCGACCCTCAGGGGCTTCACCTATGGCTACACCTTC.

Here the CDR3 reads CASSRDSRNTEAFF. CDR3 bases: TGTGCCAGTAGCCGGGACAGCCGGAACACTGAAGCTTTCTTT. V usage is TRBV19 and J usage is TRBJ1-1, with TRBD1 identical over 7 bases. The J segment lost 1 base and the V segment lost 6 bases, leaving 5 bases of the junction unmatched. The CDR3 totals 14 residues. The germline V gene encodes CDR1 LNHDA and CDR2 SQIVND (reference sequence).

The chain combines TRBV5-1 with TRBJ2-3; D unclear. The V gene lost 5 bases and the J gene lost 0 bases, with 10 bases spanning the gap. The CDR3 extends over 14 amino acids. The germline CDR1 and CDR2 sequences are SGHRS and YFSETQ. The CDR3 DNA is TGCGCCAGCAGGTTTAGCAGTAGCACAGATACGCAGTATTTT. Translated, it gives CASRFSSSTDTQYF.

A few counts support this clone. The J gene is TRBJ1-2, the V gene TRBV4-3; 8 positions match TRBD1. Per the germline V gene, CDR1 is LGHNA and CDR2 is YSLEER. The CDR3 is 14 residues long. After removal of 0 bases from V and 10 bases from J, the junction contained 7 bases not matched to a gene. The CDR3 sequence: CASSQERTGSHYTF. The DNA of the CDR3 is TGCGCCAGCAGCCAAGAAAGGACAGGGAGCCACTACACCTTC.

Worth noting for this clone: One end of the junction is discordant with germline, which a read error may explain. The chain employs TRBV7-2 and TRBJ2-3; 13 bases agree with TRBD2. CDR3 size: 16 residues. CDR1 and CDR2 from the germline V gene are SGHTA and FQGNSA. CDR3 in DNA: TGTGCCAGCAGCTTCCGACTAGCGGGAGGCACCGATACGCAGTATTTT. Amino acid sequence: CASSFRLAGGTDTQYF.

Only a few counts were recorded for this clone. The rearrangement links TRBV7-9 to TRBJ1-5, with no clear D. Trimming took 7 bases from V and 7 from J, leaving 11 bases between them. The CDR3 length is 12 residues. The germline V gene has CDR1 SEHNR and CDR2 FQNEAQ (reference sequence). CDR3 coding DNA: TGTGCCAGCACGACGTCGGGACAGCCCCAGCATTTT. Its translation: CASTTSGQPQHF.

The J gene is TRBJ2-7, the V gene TRBV6-5; perhaps TRBD1 as D (5 bases). The V gene lost 9 bases and the J gene lost 6 bases, with 15 bases spanning the gap. The CDR3 totals 12 residues. Per germline, CDR1 MNHEY and CDR2 SVGAGI. CDR3 protein: CASRQPPGEQYF. The CDR3 coding sequence is TGTGCCAGTCGACAGCCCCCTGGCGAGCAGTACTTC.

This clone occurred a few times. This chain links TRBV27 with TRBJ1-1, with 7 nucleotides matching TRBD1. J gave up 7 bases and V 6 bases, and 11 bases lay outside the gene matches. Germline V gene lookup returns CDR1 MNHEY and CDR2 SMNVEV (reference sequence). CDR3 length: 14 amino acids. CDR3: CASSDRARKGEAFF. DNA for the CDR3: TGTGCCAGCAGCGACAGGGCTAGGAAGGGTGAAGCTTTCTTT.

This chain links TRBV19 with TRBJ1-1; 9 bases are a match to TRBD1. CDR1 and CDR2 from the germline V gene are LNHDA and SQIVND (reference sequence). The ends lost 2 bases at V and 4 bases at J; junction bases unmatched: 5. The CDR3 totals 15 residues. The CDR3 DNA follows: TGTGCCAGTAGTATATTACGACAGGGGGGCACTGAAGCTTTCTTT. Residues: CASSILRQGGTEAFF. Full variable domain (missing parts from reference TRBV19 and TRBJ1-1): DGGITQSPKYLFRKEGQNVTLSCEQNLNHDAMYWYRQDPGQGLRLIYYSQIVNDFQKGDIAEGYSVSREKKESFPLTVTSAQKNPTAFYLCASSILRQGGTEAFFGQGTRLTVV.

The sample holds one count of this clone. The chain combines TRBV7-9 with TRBJ2-7; possibly TRBD1 for D (5 bases). The V and J ends lost 5 bases and 2 bases respectively, with 10 bases between them. Germline-derived CDR1 and CDR2 are SEHNR and FQNEAQ (reference sequence). The CDR3 spans 13 residues. The CDR3 sequence: CASSADTTYEQYF. The CDR3 nucleotides read TGTGCCAGCAGCGCGGACACCACCTACGAGCAGTACTTC. Looking up the rest from reference TRBV7-9 and TRBJ2-7 gives the full variable domain: DTGVSQNPRHKITKRGQNVTFRCDPISEHNRLYWYRQTLGQGPEFLTYFQNEAQLEKSRLLSDRFSAERPKGSFSTLEIQRTEQGDSAMYLCASSADTTYEQYFGPGTRLTVT.

The CDR3 protein is CASLASANYGYTF. Written as DNA, the CDR3 is TGTGCCAGCCTTGCATCAGCTAACTATGGCTACACCTTC. The V and J genes are TRBV27 and TRBJ1-2; D remains unclear. Germline CDR1 and CDR2: MNHEY and SMNVEV (reference sequence). V shed 8 bases and J shed 0 bases, with 10 bases lying between them. The CDR3 extends over 13 amino acids.

This chain uses TRBV7-2 with TRBJ2-5, with 9 bases identical to TRBD2. The J call may be mistaken, given a closer DNA end match to TRBJ2-7. CDR1 and CDR2 from the germline V gene are SGHTA and FQGNSA. This CDR3 contains 17 residues. The CDR3 DNA reads TGTGCCAGCAGCTTCGTTAGCGGGAGTGGCGGATCCTACGAGCAGTACTTC. It codes for CASSFVSGSGGSYEQYF.

The chain has TRBV18 and TRBJ2-1; 8 positions agree with TRBD1. Looked up from germline, CDR1 is KGHSH and CDR2 is LQKENI. V was clipped by 3 bases and J by 2 bases; unmatched bases: 6. This CDR3 contains 16 residues. This CDR3 reads CASSPIGQGPYNEQFF. The DNA for the CDR3 is TGTGCCAGCTCACCGATAGGACAGGGCCCCTACAATGAGCAGTTCTTC.

This clone was picked up a small number of times. A far larger clone lies a single base away; this is likely a read error. The V call is TRBV14, the J call TRBJ2-2, with D possibly matching TRBD2 (6 bases). The CDR3 spans 15 residues. V gave up 7 bases and J gave up 4 bases, with 16 bases separating them. Germline-derived CDR1 and CDR2 are SGHDN and FVKESK. The CDR3 DNA is TGTGCCAGCATCCACACCGGGACTGTCACCGGGGAGCTGTTTTTT. Translating gives CASIHTGTVTGELFF.

This chain links TRBV14 with TRBJ2-7; TRBD2 matches 13 bases. Looked up from germline, CDR1 is SGHDN and CDR2 is FVKESK. This CDR3 spans 18 amino acids. Unmatched junction bases numbered 12, after V lost 5 bases and J lost 2 bases. The CDR3 nucleotides read TGTGCCAGCAGCAGAGAATGGACTAGCGGGAGCCCCCCCTACGAGCAGTACTTC. This encodes CASSREWTSGSPPYEQYF.

This clone appeared once. The CDR3 sequence: CASSFTSGSQETQYF. CDR3 nucleotide sequence: TGTGCCAGCAGCTTTACTAGCGGGAGTCAAGAGACCCAGTACTTC. The V and J genes are TRBV7-2 and TRBJ2-5; TRBD2 aligns across 11 bases. Trimming at V came to 3 bases and at J to 2 bases, leaving 2 bases not matched to a gene. CDR1 is SGHTA, CDR2 FQGNSA, per germline. The CDR3 consists of 15 residues. The full variable domain, completed using reference TRBV7-2 and TRBJ2-5, is GAGVSQSPSNKVTEKGKDVELRCDPISGHTALYWYRQSLGQGLEFLIYFQGNSAPDKSGLPSDRFSAERTGGSVSTLTIQRTQQEDSAVYLCASSFTSGSQETQYFGPGTRLLVL.

The rearrangement joins TRBV10-3 to TRBJ2-1, with 7 bases that match TRBD2. This CDR3 region has 14 residues. In germline, CDR1 is ENHRY, CDR2 SYGVKD. V dropped 3 bases and J dropped 9; count of bases not matched to a gene: 8. The CDR3 sequence: CAISEAGSGSEQFF. In DNA form, the CDR3 reads TGTGCCATCAGTGAAGCGGGGTCTGGCAGTGAGCAGTTCTTC.

This chain links TRBV2 with TRBJ1-2; the match to TRBD1 covers 9 bases. The V gene end was trimmed by 7 bases and the J gene end by 4 bases; junction bases not matched to a gene: 10. Looked up from germline, CDR1 is SNHLY and CDR2 is FYNNEI. The CDR3 totals 15 residues. DNA of the CDR3: TGTGCCAGCACCCTAGGACAGGGGAAAGTCTATGGCTACACCTTC. Its protein is CASTLGQGKVYGYTF.

J is TRBJ1-2 and V is TRBV7-2; 7 positions agree with TRBD1. This CDR3 is 17 amino acids long. Per the germline V gene, CDR1 is SGHTA and CDR2 is FQGNSA. Trimming removed 4 bases from V and 8 bases from J; junction bases left unmatched: 19. The CDR3 DNA reads as TGTGCCAGCAGCTCACACGTGACAGGGACCCCGGTGGGGGGCTACACCTTC. This codes for CASSSHVTGTPVGGYTF. The variable domain in full, with the rest retrieved from reference TRBV7-2 and TRBJ1-2, is GAGVSQSPSNKVTEKGKDVELRCDPISGHTALYWYRQSLGQGLEFLIYFQGNSAPDKSGLPSDRFSAERTGGSVSTLTIQRTQQEDSAVYLCASSSHVTGTPVGGYTFGSGTRLTVV.

This chain connects TRBV2 to TRBJ2-7, with D possibly TRBD2 on 5 matching bases. The CDR3 sequence is 12 residues long. Deletions cut 6 bases from V and 6 bases from J, with 12 bases between. Germline V gives CDR1 SNHLY, CDR2 FYNNEI. The CDR3 bases are TGTGCCAGCAGCGGAACTAGACTCGAGCAGTACTTC. This translates into CASSGTRLEQYF.

The chain carries TRBV5-8 and TRBJ2-1, with 14 bases lining up with TRBD2. V shed 8 bases and J 4 bases; nucleotides not matched to a gene: 8. This CDR3 has 16 amino acids. The V gene's germline CDR1 is SGHTS and CDR2 YDEGEE. The CDR3 is CASCFGTSGGYNEQFF. CDR3 nucleotides: TGTGCCAGTTGTTTCGGGACTAGCGGGGGTTACAATGAGCAGTTCTTC.

The chain has TRBV5-4 and TRBJ2-5, with 8 bases that match TRBD1. Germline assignment: CDR1 SGHNT and CDR2 YYREEE (reference sequence). V was pared by 5 bases and J by 5 bases, with 8 bases of the junction left unmatched. The CDR3 has 14 residues. CDR3: CASSFAGGLETQYF. For the CDR3, the DNA is TGTGCCAGCAGTTTCGCAGGGGGCTTGGAGACCCAGTACTTC. The whole variable domain, remainder taken from reference TRBV5-4 and TRBJ2-5, is ETGVTQSPTHLIKTRGQQVTLRCSSQSGHNTVSWYQQALGQGPQFIFQYYREEENGRGNFPPRFSGLQFPNYSSELNVNALELDDSALYLCASSFAGGLETQYFGPGTRLLVL.